This section outlines one TCR beta chain sequence together with its context. This clone's antigen is unknown. No base qualities exist here, and no much larger clone lies one base off it. TCRbeta CDR3 regions were amplified from genomic DNA by means of the immunoSEQ Assay, a bias-controlled multiplex PCR. The paper's processing steps were these. The number of nucleated cells in each sample was estimated by amplification of reference gene primers within the assay. To quantify the absolute abundance of each unique TCRbeta CDR3 rearrangement, sequence reads were collapsed and filtered. For each sample, productive Simpson clonality was calculated by taking the square root of Simpson's diversity index across productive rearrangements. The immuneACCESS repertoire file appears here via TCRdb, limited to in-frame rearrangements. These files lack a portion of the clones; in checked studies, under half of the deficit traces to unresolved V genes, and the cause of the others is not known. Clone size and the V and J calls come from that table; the DNA yielded D and trimming. For this sample the table gives under 550,000 clones, of which about 90% were detected only once. Jointly, the top ten make up 0.7% to 1% of the sample.

The data stem from a study of blood T cell repertoires in COVID-19 (TCRdb year 2020). Study-level background: Collaborator samples came from the United States, Italy and Spain and covered acute and convalescent phases of COVID-19. Where available, HLA class I and class II types were obtained from metadata supplied by the sample provider rather than from assay-based typing. The material from the prospective study consisted of cDNA or gDNA derived from T cells, B-cell-depleted T cells, or PBMCs. Subjects who had been exposed to COVID-19, were actively infected with it, or had recovered from it provided the deeply sampled blood TCRbeta repertoires that made up the dataset. The samples were drawn from two sources: the first 160 participants of the ongoing ImmuneRACE study, and over 1,000 subjects contributed by 6 global collaborators. A de-identified subject ID, COVID-19 status, age in years and sex were almost always included in the sample metadata. A freely available public database, intended as a resource for researchers studying the immune response to SARS-CoV-2, is where the repertoires were released.

In Seattle, one collaborating source enrolled patients while the infection was active and tracked those patients longitudinally over the course of disease. Collaborating institutions collected whole blood in K2EDTA tubes following their own protocols. For TCRbeta analysis, collaborator samples were shipped as frozen whole blood, as isolated PBMCs, or as DNA extracted from either sample type. Overall results and qualifications from the work: Clinical and demographic metadata were provided uncurated, with the amount varying by source and participant.

Between the V and J ends, shortened by 1 base and 1 base respectively, the junction contains 8 bases. From the germline V gene, CDR1 is SGHRS and CDR2 is YFSETQ. Its CDR3 holds 15 amino acids, cysteine through phenylalanine. This entry keeps only the CDR3 DNA: 45 bases, framed from base 1. The sequencing input was peripheral blood. The chain employs TRBV5-1 and TRBJ2-2; tentative D gene TRBD2, with 5 bases matching. This sequence originates from a man aged 18 to 30 with COVID-19, enrolled during active disease. The sequenced DNA: TGCGCCAGCAGCTTGACAGCGGTGAACACCGGGGAGCTGTTTTTT. It specifies CASSLTAVNTGELFF.